These 15 T cell receptor beta chains were sequenced from one sample in a study of T cell responses to AZD1222 COVID-19 vaccine. The data were produced by immunoSEQ multiplex PCR, yet TCRdb's version contains in-frame clones alone and is incomplete. The sample lists 120,000 or so clones, roughly 89% occurring once. Sample: peripheral blood, taken on day 0 of MenACWY control vaccination. These TCRs come from an adult in good health.

The chain is built from TRBV2 and TRBJ1-6; maybe TRBD1 (6 bases). Trimming stripped 8 bases from V and 10 bases from J, with 15 bases between. There are 13 residues in the CDR3. Germline values: CDR1 SNHLY, CDR2 FYNNEI. CDR3 in DNA: TGTGCCAGCGCGGGGGCAGTAAACTCACCCCTCCACTTT. This gives the protein CASAGAVNSPLHF.

The chain links TRBV9 to TRBJ1-1; a weak D match, TRBD1 (6 bases). Per the germline V gene, CDR1 is SGDLS and CDR2 is YYNGEE. The length of the CDR3 is 13 residues. The ends were cut back, 7 bases at V and 1 base at J, with 11 bases in the middle. In DNA, the CDR3 is TGTGCCAGCGGTCGGGGGGCGAACACTGAAGCTTTCTTT. Translated: CASGRGANTEAFF.

This clone was counted a single time. The V call is TRBV6-5, the J call TRBJ1-2, with D maybe TRBD1 (6 bases). From germline, CDR1 is MNHEY and CDR2 SVGAGI. Trimming stripped 7 bases from V and 4 bases from J, with 13 bases between. CDR3 length: 13 amino acids. CDR3 amino acids: CASIGRGLYGYTF. CDR3 nucleotides: TGTGCCAGCATCGGACGGGGGCTCTATGGCTACACCTTC.

The gene calls are TRBV7-8 and TRBJ1-3, with a possible D match to TRBD1 (5 bases). The CDR3 loop spans 14 amino acids. The V and J ends lost 5 bases and 0 bases respectively, with 8 bases between them. Looked up from germline, CDR1 is SGHVS and CDR2 is FQNEAQ. The chain's CDR3 is CASSRDSSGNTIYF. The CDR3 DNA reads as TGTGCCAGCAGCCGCGACAGCTCTGGAAACACCATATATTTT.

The chain employs TRBV7-9 and TRBJ1-5; no clear D. The CDR3 has 14 residues. V lost 2 bases and J 0 bases, leaving 5 bases between the germline ends. CDR1 is SEHNR and CDR2 is FQNEAQ in the germline V gene (reference sequence). The CDR3 nucleotides are TGTGCCAGCAGCTTATCCCCTAGCAATCAGCCCCAGCATTTT. As protein: CASSLSPSNQPQHF. Using reference TRBV7-9 and TRBJ1-5 for the parts outside the CDR3, the full variable domain is DTGVSQNPRHKITKRGQNVTFRCDPISEHNRLYWYRQTLGQGPEFLTYFQNEAQLEKSRLLSDRFSAERPKGSFSTLEIQRTEQGDSAMYLCASSLSPSNQPQHFGDGTRLSIL.

This rearrangement joins TRBV19 to TRBJ2-1; the match to TRBD2 covers 10 bases. Trimming took 6 bases from V and 8 from J; bases not matched to a gene: 13. The CDR3 loop spans 16 amino acids. Germline-derived CDR1 and CDR2 are LNHDA and SQIVND (reference sequence). The CDR3 here is CASSLGSGLAGDEQFF. The CDR3 DNA sequence: TGTGCCAGTAGCCTGGGAAGTGGTCTAGCGGGAGATGAGCAGTTCTTC.

This rearrangement joins TRBV5-4 to TRBJ2-7; TRBD2 aligns across 10 bases. CDR3 length equals 16 residues. V lost 4 bases, J lost 0 bases, and 7 bases stayed unmatched. Germline CDR1 is SGHNT and CDR2 is YYREEE (reference sequence). The CDR3 sequence is CASSLPGLASSYEQYF. The CDR3 DNA sequence: TGTGCCAGCAGCCTACCGGGACTAGCGAGCTCCTACGAGCAGTACTTC.

V gene TRBV4-1 combines with J gene TRBJ2-1; TRBD2 agrees at 16 bases. Germline V gene sequence: CDR1 MGHRA, CDR2 YSYEKL. The CDR3 consists of 20 residues. The V and J ends lost 0 bases and 4 bases, in that order; junction bases with no gene match: 9. The CDR3 sequence: CASSQDEGLAGGPVYNEQFF. CDR3 DNA: TGCGCCAGCAGCCAAGATGAGGGACTAGCGGGAGGGCCGGTATACAATGAGCAGTTCTTC.

This clone was recorded only once. The V gene is TRBV19, the J gene TRBJ1-2; tentatively, D is TRBD1 (6 bases). Germline V gene lookup returns CDR1 LNHDA and CDR2 SQIVND (reference sequence). V was shortened by 5 bases and J by 2 bases, with 15 bases between the two germline ends. CDR3 length equals 15 residues. The CDR3 region has the DNA TGTGCCAGTAGTCCCCCCGGGGGCGCGAACTATGGCTACACCTTC. Amino acids: CASSPPGGANYGYTF.

The CDR3 sequence is CASSFRGLGIQETQYF. CDR3 DNA: TGTGCCAGCAGTTTTAGGGGGTTGGGGATACAAGAGACCCAGTACTTC. V and J are TRBV7-9 and TRBJ2-5, with D tentatively TRBD1 (6 bases). Trimming removed 6 bases at V and 2 bases at J, with 19 bases between. The CDR3 has 16 amino acids. CDR1 and CDR2 (germline): SEHNR, FQNEAQ (reference sequence).

The chain joins TRBV4-2 to TRBJ2-7, with D unclear. There are 14 residues in the CDR3. The V gene lost 0 bases and the J gene lost 0 bases, with 6 bases spanning the gap. Germline values: CDR1 LGHNA, CDR2 YNFKEQ. This CDR3 is CASSQDRASYEQYF. CDR3 DNA: TGTGCCAGCAGCCAAGATCGGGCCTCCTACGAGCAGTACTTC.

This sequence joins TRBV30 and TRBJ1-2; D perhaps matches TRBD1 (6 bases). This CDR3 region has 12 residues. CDR1 is GTSNPN, CDR2 SVGIG, per germline (reference sequence). The V end was cut by 2 bases, the J end by 7 bases, with 11 bases between. CDR3 residues: CAWSRTGSGYTF. CDR3 bases: TGTGCCTGGAGTCGAACAGGGAGTGGCTACACCTTC.

J is TRBJ1-6 and V is TRBV7-9, with D unclear. The CDR3 runs to 13 residues. CDR1 and CDR2 from the germline V gene are SEHNR and FQNEAQ (reference sequence). Trimming removed 1 base from V and 6 bases from J, with 4 bases in between. The CDR3 DNA reads as TGTGCCAGCAGCTTAGAAACTAATTCACCCCTCCACTTT. This encodes CASSLETNSPLHF.

V usage is TRBV5-4 and J usage is TRBJ2-1; tentative D call: TRBD1 (6 bases). Trimming removed 10 bases at V and 6 bases at J, with 20 bases between. The CDR3 length is 14 residues. CDR1 is SGHNT and CDR2 is YYREEE in the germline V gene (reference sequence). The CDR3 nucleotides read TGTGCCGGACAACAGGGATCGGGAATCAATGAGCAGTTCTTC. It is translated as CAGQQGSGINEQFF.

The chain carries TRBV15 and TRBJ2-1; D not resolved. The length of the CDR3 is 15 residues. V was pared by 0 bases and J by 1 base, with 7 bases between. Per germline, CDR1 LNHNV and CDR2 YYDKDF (reference sequence). The CDR3 sequence is CATSREDQSYNEQFF. DNA of the CDR3: TGTGCCACCAGCAGAGAAGACCAATCCTACAATGAGCAGTTCTTC.